The clone carrying this TCR beta chain was observed at least ten times. Its specificity is not known. TCRdb reanalysed the multiplex PCR reads using MiXCR and keeps one entry per CDR3 protein. This sample has around 130,000 distinct CDR3 sequences, with 20% found just once. This record comes from a study of breast tumors, draining lymph nodes, adjacent tissues. Study-wide findings and caveats: Findings are consistent with lymph node origin and intratumoral expansion of most tumor T cells. Tumors had less TCR diversity than lymph nodes, more than nontumor tissue. Tumor and nontumor repertoires were significantly more similar in luminal-like than in basal-like breast cancer. Data only fit, rather than demonstrated, lymph node origin of most tumor T cells.

Axillary draining lymph nodes of breast cancer patients supplied the node samples. The receptor's source is a female donor with breast cancer. Some clones in this sample may be carry-over from other donors' samples. The sample consisted of axillary lymph node tissue.

The CDR3 sequence: CASSQDSYGYTF. CDR3 coding DNA: TGCGCCAGCAGCCAAGACAGCTATGGCTACACCTTC. The V and J genes are TRBV4-1 and TRBJ1-2; D is unclear. Germline V gene lookup returns CDR1 MGHRA and CDR2 YSYEKL. Trimming took off 0 bases at V and 4 bases at J, with 3 bases between the two ends. The CDR3 runs to 12 residues.